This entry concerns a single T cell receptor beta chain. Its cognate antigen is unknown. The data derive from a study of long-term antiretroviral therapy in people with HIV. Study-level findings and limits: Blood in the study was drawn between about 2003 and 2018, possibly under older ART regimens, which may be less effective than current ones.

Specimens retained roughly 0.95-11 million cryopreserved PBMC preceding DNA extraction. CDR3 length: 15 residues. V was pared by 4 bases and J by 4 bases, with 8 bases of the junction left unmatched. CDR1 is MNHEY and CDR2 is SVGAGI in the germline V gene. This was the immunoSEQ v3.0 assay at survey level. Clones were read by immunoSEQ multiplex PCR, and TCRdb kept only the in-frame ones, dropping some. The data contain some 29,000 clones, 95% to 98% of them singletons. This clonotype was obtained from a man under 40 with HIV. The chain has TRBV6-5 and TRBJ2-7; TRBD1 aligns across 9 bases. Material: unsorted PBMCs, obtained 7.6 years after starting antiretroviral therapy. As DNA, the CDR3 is TGTGCCAGCAGTTCCTCCCGGGACAGGGTGTACGAGCAGTACTTC. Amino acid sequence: CASSSSRDRVYEQYF.